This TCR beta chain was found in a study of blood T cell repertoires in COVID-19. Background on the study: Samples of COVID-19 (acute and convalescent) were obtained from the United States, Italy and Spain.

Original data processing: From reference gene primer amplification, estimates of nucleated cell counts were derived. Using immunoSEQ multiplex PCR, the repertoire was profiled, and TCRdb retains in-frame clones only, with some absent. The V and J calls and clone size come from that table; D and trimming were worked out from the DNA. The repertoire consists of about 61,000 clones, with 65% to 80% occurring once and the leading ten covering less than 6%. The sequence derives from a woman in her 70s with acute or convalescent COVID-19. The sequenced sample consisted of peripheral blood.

CDR3 DNA: TGTGCCAGCAGCATCAGAGGGACAGGGATCCAAGAGACCCAGTACTTC. It specifies CASSIRGTGIQETQYF. The chain joins TRBV7-2 to TRBJ2-5, with 9 bases lining up with TRBD1. This CDR3 contains 16 residues. In germline, CDR1 is SGHTA, CDR2 FQGNSA. V gave up 5 bases and J gave up 1 base; unmatched junction bases: 8.